This passage covers 20 T cell receptor beta chains from one sample sequenced in a study of blood T cell repertoires in COVID-19. Repertoires were generated with immunoSEQ multiplex PCR, while TCRdb's copy carries only in-frame clones and drops some. The profile covers 120,000 or so clones, with roughly 85% appearing a single time and around a quarter taken by the ten largest. Input material: peripheral blood. These receptor sequences come from a human donor in a cohort sampled during active COVID-19.

J is TRBJ2-1 and V is TRBV3-1 (or the pseudogene TRBV3-2), with TRBD2 matching 13 bases. The V gene end was trimmed by 4 bases and the J gene end by 8 bases; junction bases not matched to a gene: 8. Germline V gene sequence: CDR1 LGHDT, CDR2 YNNKEL (reference sequence). This CDR3 has 16 residues. CDR3 sequence (DNA): TGTGCCAGCAGCCCGATACTAGCGGGAGGGCGGGATGAGCAGTTCTTC. The encoded protein is CASSPILAGGRDEQFF.

The genes are TRBV19 and TRBJ2-7; no reliable D call. The CDR3 extends over 14 amino acids. V was trimmed by 6 bases and J by 2 bases, leaving 14 bases between them. The germline gives CDR1 LNHDA, CDR2 SQIVND (reference sequence). This chain's CDR3 is CASSPEENPYEQYF. In DNA form, the CDR3 reads TGTGCCAGTAGCCCCGAAGAGAACCCCTACGAGCAGTACTTC. Full variable domain (remainder filled in from reference TRBV19 and TRBJ2-7): DGGITQSPKYLFRKEGQNVTLSCEQNLNHDAMYWYRQDPGQGLRLIYYSQIVNDFQKGDIAEGYSVSREKKESFPLTVTSAQKNPTAFYLCASSPEENPYEQYFGPGTRLTVT.

This chain uses TRBV6-2 or TRBV6-3 with TRBJ1-1; 7 bases map to TRBD1. J lost 1 base, V lost 5 bases, and 7 bases had no gene match. CDR1 MNHEY and CDR2 SVGEGT come from the germline V gene. The CDR3 runs to 15 residues. The CDR3 DNA reads TGTGCCAGCAGTCCCCATGGGACAGCGAACACTGAAGCTTTCTTT. This codes for CASSPHGTANTEAFF.

This clone was observed a single time. The chain links TRBV3-1 (or the pseudogene TRBV3-2) to TRBJ2-3; 11 bases match TRBD2. V shed 4 bases, J shed 1 base, and the junction held 4 bases outside the gene matches. The germline gives CDR1 LGHDT, CDR2 YNNKEL (reference sequence). The CDR3 sequence is 16 residues long. The CDR3 here is CASSPSLAGGTDTQYF. The DNA for the CDR3 is TGTGCCAGCAGCCCTTCACTAGCGGGGGGCACAGATACGCAGTATTTT.

The chain couples TRBV24-1 to TRBJ2-2, with D possibly being TRBD2 (6 bases). The CDR3 contains 21 residues. Germline-derived CDR1 and CDR2 are KGHDR and SFDVKD. V was pared by 1 base and J by 1 base, with 24 bases between. As DNA, the CDR3 is TGTGCCACCAGTGATTTTCGTTCTTGGAGTCGCCCCGGGAGGAACACCGGGGAGCTGTTTTTT. As protein: CATSDFRSWSRPGRNTGELFF.

The chain couples TRBV21-1 to TRBJ2-3; the tabulated D call, TRBD1, remains unverified against the DNA. TRBV21-1 is a pseudogene. The CDR3 has 16 amino acids. CDR3 protein: CASSQSRDRDTDTQYF. CDR3 coding DNA: TGTGCCAGCAGCCAGTCCCGGGACAGGGACACAGATACGCAGTATTTT.

DNA of the CDR3: TGTGCCAGCAGTATTGACAGGGGAGGGATGGGCAATCAGCCCCAGCATTTT. This codes for CASSIDRGGMGNQPQHF. The V gene is TRBV28, the J gene TRBJ1-5; 8 bases align to TRBD1. CDR1 is MDHEN and CDR2 is SYDVKM in the germline V gene. The CDR3 is 17 amino acids. V dropped 5 bases and J dropped 2; count of bases not matched to a gene: 11.

The rearrangement joins TRBV28 to TRBJ1-1; 7 positions agree with TRBD1. V lost 3 bases, J lost 0 bases, and 4 bases stayed unmatched. This CDR3 is 15 amino acids long. Germline CDR1 is MDHEN and CDR2 is SYDVKM. The chain's CDR3 is CASSLLTGMNTEAFF. CDR3 DNA: TGTGCCAGCAGTTTGCTGACAGGGATGAACACTGAAGCTTTCTTT.

In its sample, this clone was seen a few times. This chain connects TRBV14 to TRBJ1-4, with 8 bases that match TRBD1. This CDR3 region has 16 residues. CDR1 SGHDN and CDR2 FVKESK come from the germline V gene. V dropped 3 bases and J dropped 7; count of bases not matched to a gene: 10. CDR3 bases: TGTGCCAGCAGCCATGGGGGACAGGCTGCCGGTGAAAAACTGTTTTTT. Amino acids: CASSHGGQAAGEKLFF.

This clone has just a few counts. The rearrangement uses TRBV28 and TRBJ1-2; possibly TRBD1 for D (6 bases). The CDR3 spans 13 residues. CDR1 and CDR2 from the germline V gene are MDHEN and SYDVKM. The ends were cut back, 6 bases at V and 7 bases at J, with 15 bases in the middle. CDR3 in amino acids: CASRKQGISGYTF. The CDR3 nucleotides read TGTGCCAGCAGGAAACAGGGTATTAGTGGCTACACCTTC.

The chain recombines TRBV28 with TRBJ1-2, with 11 bases matching TRBD1. This CDR3 is built from 15 residues. CDR1 is MDHEN, CDR2 SYDVKM, per germline. Germline trimming cut 4 bases from V and 7 bases from J; bases unmatched to any gene: 8. The CDR3 nucleotides read TGTGCCAGCAGTTCGTCCGGGACAGGGGGGGGTGGCTACACCTTC. Translation gives CASSSSGTGGGGYTF.

This clone has only one observation. The gene calls are TRBV2 and TRBJ1-1, with D maybe TRBD1 (6 bases). Trimming took off 4 bases at V and 7 bases at J, with 7 bases between the two ends. CDR1 and CDR2 (germline): SNHLY, FYNNEI. The CDR3 consists of 11 residues. In DNA form, the CDR3 reads TGTGCCAGCAGTGGGACAGTTGAAGCTTTCTTT. It is translated as CASSGTVEAFF.

This sequence joins TRBV16 and TRBJ1-1, with a possible D match to TRBD1 (6 bases). CDR1 KGHSY and CDR2 FQNENV come from the germline V gene. Trimming took off 0 bases at V and 4 bases at J, with 15 bases between the two ends. The CDR3 is 16 residues long. CDR3 nucleotide sequence: TGTGCCAGCAGCCAATCGTCTGCAGGGGCAGGCACTGAAGCTTTCTTT. Residues: CASSQSSAGAGTEAFF.

The V gene is TRBV4-2, the J gene TRBJ2-7, with D perhaps matching TRBD1 (5 bases). V gave up 0 bases and J gave up 7 bases, with 13 bases separating them. Germline V gene data show CDR1 as LGHNA and CDR2 as YNFKEQ. The CDR3 has 14 residues. Here the CDR3 DNA reads TGTGCCAGCAGCCAAGAATCGCAGGGCTGGGAGCAGTACTTC. Amino acid sequence: CASSQESQGWEQYF.

Only a few counts were recorded for this clone. V gene TRBV5-1 combines with J gene TRBJ1-2; possibly TRBD1 for D (5 bases). From germline, CDR1 is SGHRS and CDR2 YFSETQ. V dropped 1 base and J dropped 7 bases, with 17 bases sitting between them. The CDR3 is made up of 15 amino acids. The CDR3 DNA follows: TGCGCCAGCAGCTTGCAGGCGGAGGGGTTGGGTGGCTACACCTTC. This translates into CASSLQAEGLGGYTF.

J is TRBJ2-4 and V is TRBV4-1; 8 bases align to TRBD1. CDR3 length equals 18 residues. J lost 0 bases, V lost 1 base, and 8 bases had no gene match. Germline V gene sequence: CDR1 MGHRA, CDR2 YSYEKL. This chain's CDR3 is CASSQGRGQGLAKNIQYF. CDR3 nucleotides: TGCGCCAGCAGCCAAGGCAGGGGGCAGGGACTAGCCAAAAACATTCAGTACTTC.

This rearrangement joins TRBV21-1 to TRBJ2-7; the table gives TRBD2 as D, unverified against the DNA. TRBV21-1 is classified as a pseudogene. CDR3 length: 18 residues. This CDR3 is CASRDPPRLAHVRDEQYF. CDR3 nucleotide sequence: TGTGCCAGCAGAGACCCCCCTCGACTAGCCCACGTGAGAGACGAGCAGTACTTC.

The chain combines TRBV19 with TRBJ1-6, with a possible D match to TRBD1 (6 bases). The CDR3 length is 17 residues. The ends were cut back, 3 bases at V and 6 bases at J, with 18 bases in the middle. Germline CDR1 is LNHDA and CDR2 is SQIVND (reference sequence). The CDR3 region has the DNA TGTGCCAGTAGTATGTTGGCGCGGGGGGCTGCTAATTCACCCCTCCACTTT. It codes for CASSMLARGAANSPLHF.

The V and J genes are TRBV6-2 or TRBV6-3 and TRBJ2-1; 14 nucleotides match TRBD2. The CDR3 contains 15 residues. J lost 6 bases, V lost 4 bases, and 2 bases had no gene match. CDR1 and CDR2 (germline): MNHEY, SVGEGT. This CDR3 reads CASSSGTSGGNEQFF. The CDR3 region has the DNA TGTGCCAGCAGTTCCGGGACTAGCGGGGGCAATGAGCAGTTCTTC.

This clone was detected only a few times. The chain has TRBV5-1 and TRBJ2-7; TRBD1 agrees at 7 bases. J lost 2 bases, V lost 1 base, and 6 bases had no gene match. Germline values: CDR1 SGHRS, CDR2 YFSETQ. This CDR3 comprises 15 residues. The CDR3 spells CASSLQQGSPYEQYF. The CDR3 DNA sequence: TGCGCCAGCAGCTTGCAACAGGGGTCGCCCTACGAGCAGTACTTC.